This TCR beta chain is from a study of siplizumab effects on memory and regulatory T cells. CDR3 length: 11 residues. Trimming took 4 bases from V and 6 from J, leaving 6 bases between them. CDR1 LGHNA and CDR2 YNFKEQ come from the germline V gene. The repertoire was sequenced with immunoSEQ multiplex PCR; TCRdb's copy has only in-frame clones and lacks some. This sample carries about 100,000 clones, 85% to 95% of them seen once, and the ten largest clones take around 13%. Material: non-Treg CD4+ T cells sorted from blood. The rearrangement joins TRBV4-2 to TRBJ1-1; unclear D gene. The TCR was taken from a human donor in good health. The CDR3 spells CASSRGPEAFF. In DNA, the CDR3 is TGTGCCAGCAGCCGTGGTCCTGAAGCTTTCTTT.